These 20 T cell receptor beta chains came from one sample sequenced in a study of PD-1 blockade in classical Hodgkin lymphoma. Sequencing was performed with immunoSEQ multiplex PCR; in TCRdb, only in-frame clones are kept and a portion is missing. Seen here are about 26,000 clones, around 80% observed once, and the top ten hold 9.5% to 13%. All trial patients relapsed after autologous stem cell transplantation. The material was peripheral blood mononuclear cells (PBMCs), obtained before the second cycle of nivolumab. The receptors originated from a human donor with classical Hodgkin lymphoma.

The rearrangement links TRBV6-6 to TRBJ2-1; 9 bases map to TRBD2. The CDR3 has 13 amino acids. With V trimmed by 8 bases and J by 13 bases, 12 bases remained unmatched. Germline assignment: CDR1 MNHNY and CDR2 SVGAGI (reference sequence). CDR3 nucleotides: TGTGCCAGCTCTGCGGGAGGGTTTTCCGAACAGTTCTTC. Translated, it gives CASSAGGFSEQFF.

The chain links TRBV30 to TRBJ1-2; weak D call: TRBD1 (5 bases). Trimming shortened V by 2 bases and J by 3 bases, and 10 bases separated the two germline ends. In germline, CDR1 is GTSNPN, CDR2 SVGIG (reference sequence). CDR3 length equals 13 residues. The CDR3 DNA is TGTGCCTGGAGTACACCAGGGTACTATGGCTACACCTTC. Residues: CAWSTPGYYGYTF.

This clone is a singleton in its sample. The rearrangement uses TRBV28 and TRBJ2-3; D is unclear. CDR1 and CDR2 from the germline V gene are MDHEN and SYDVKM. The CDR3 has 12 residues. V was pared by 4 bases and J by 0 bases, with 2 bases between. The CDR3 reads CASSYSTDTQYF. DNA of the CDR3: TGTGCCAGCAGTTACAGCACAGATACGCAGTATTTT.

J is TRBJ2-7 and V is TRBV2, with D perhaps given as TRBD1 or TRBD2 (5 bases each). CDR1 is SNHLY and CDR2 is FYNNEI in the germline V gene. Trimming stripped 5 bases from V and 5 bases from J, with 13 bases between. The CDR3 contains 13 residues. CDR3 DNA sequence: TGTGCCAGCAGTTACGGGACGGCAGACGAGCAGTACTTC. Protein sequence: CASSYGTADEQYF.

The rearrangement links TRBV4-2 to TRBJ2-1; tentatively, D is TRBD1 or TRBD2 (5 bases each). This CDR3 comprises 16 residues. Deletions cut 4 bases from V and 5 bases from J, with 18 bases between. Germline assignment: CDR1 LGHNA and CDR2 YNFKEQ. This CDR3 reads CASSLLGWGSHNEQFF. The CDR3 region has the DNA TGTGCCAGCAGCCTGTTGGGGTGGGGGTCTCACAATGAGCAGTTCTTC.

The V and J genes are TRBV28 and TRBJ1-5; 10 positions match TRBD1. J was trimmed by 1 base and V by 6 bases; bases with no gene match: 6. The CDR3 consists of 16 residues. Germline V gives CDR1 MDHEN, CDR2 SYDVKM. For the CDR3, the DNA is TGTGCCAGCAGCTTAGACAGGGGGCGAAGCAATCAGCCCCAGCATTTT. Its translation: CASSLDRGRSNQPQHF.

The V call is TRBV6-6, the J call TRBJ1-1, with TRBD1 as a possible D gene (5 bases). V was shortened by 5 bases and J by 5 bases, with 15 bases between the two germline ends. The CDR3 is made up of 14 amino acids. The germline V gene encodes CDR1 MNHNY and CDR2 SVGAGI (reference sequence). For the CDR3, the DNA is TGTGCCAGCAGTCCGGGACGGCGACGGACTGAAGCTTTCTTT. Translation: CASSPGRRRTEAFF.

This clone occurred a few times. CDR3 sequence (DNA): TGTGCCAGCAGCATGACTAGCGGGGCCAATGAGCAGTTCTTC. This encodes CASSMTSGANEQFF. This sequence joins TRBV11-3 and TRBJ2-1, with 11 positions matching TRBD2. V shed 5 bases, J shed 6 bases, and the junction held 3 bases outside the gene matches. The length of the CDR3 is 14 residues. The germline V gene encodes CDR1 SGHNT and CDR2 YENEEA. Drawing the rest from reference TRBV11-3 and TRBJ2-1, the complete variable domain is EAGVVQSPRYKIIEKKQPVAFWCNPISGHNTLYWYLQNLGQGPELLIRYENEEAVDDSQLPKDRFSAERLKGVDSTLKIQPAELGDSAVYLCASSMTSGANEQFFGPGTRLTVL.

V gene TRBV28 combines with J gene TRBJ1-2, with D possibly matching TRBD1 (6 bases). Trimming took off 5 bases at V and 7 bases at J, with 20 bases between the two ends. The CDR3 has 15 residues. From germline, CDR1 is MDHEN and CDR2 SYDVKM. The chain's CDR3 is CASSTWGAGMGGYTF. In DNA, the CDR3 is TGTGCCAGCAGTACGTGGGGGGCCGGTATGGGTGGCTACACCTTC.

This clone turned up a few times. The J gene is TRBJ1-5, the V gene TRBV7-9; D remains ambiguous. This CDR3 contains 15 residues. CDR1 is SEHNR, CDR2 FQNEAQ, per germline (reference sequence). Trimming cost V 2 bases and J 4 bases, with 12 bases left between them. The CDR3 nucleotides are TGTGCCAGCAGCTTAAGTTGGATGCAGAATCAGCCCCAGCATTTT. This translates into CASSLSWMQNQPQHF.

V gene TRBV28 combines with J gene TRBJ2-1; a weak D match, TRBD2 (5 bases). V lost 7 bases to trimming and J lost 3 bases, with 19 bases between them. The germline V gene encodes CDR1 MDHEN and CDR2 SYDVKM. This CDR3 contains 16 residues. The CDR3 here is CASTSSRLNLYNEQFF. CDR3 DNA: TGTGCCAGCACCTCGTCCAGACTAAACCTCTACAATGAGCAGTTCTTC.

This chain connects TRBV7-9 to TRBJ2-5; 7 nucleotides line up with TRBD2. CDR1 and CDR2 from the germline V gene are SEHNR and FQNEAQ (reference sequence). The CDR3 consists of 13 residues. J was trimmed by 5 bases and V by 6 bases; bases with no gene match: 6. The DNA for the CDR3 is TGTGCCAGCAGTCGGGGGGTAGGGGAGACCCAGTACTTC. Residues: CASSRGVGETQYF.

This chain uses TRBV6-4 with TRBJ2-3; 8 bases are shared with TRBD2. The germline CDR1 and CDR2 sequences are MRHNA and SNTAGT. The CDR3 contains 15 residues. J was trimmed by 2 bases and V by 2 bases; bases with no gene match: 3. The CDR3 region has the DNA TGTGCCAGCAGTGACGGTAGCGGGGACACAGATACGCAGTATTTT. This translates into CASSDGSGDTDTQYF.

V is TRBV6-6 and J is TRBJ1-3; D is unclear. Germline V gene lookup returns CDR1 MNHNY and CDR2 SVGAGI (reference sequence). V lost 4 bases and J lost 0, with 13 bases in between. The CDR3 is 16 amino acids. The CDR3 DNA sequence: TGTGCCAGCAGTTTCCCCGTTACCAGCTCTGGAAACACCATATATTTT. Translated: CASSFPVTSSGNTIYF.

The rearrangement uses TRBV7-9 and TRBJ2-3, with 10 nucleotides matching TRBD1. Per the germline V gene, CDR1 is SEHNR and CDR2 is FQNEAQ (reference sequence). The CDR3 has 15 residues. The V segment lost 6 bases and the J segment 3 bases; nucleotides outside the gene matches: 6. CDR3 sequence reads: CASRSGTGETDTQYF. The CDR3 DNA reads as TGTGCCAGCAGATCCGGGACAGGGGAAACAGATACGCAGTATTTT.

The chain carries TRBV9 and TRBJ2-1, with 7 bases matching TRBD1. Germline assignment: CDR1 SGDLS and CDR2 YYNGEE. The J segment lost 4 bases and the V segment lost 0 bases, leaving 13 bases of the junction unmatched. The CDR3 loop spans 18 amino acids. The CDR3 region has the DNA TGTGCCAGCAGCGTAGCTACTAACCCGGGACAGAATTACAATGAGCAGTTCTTC. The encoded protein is CASSVATNPGQNYNEQFF.

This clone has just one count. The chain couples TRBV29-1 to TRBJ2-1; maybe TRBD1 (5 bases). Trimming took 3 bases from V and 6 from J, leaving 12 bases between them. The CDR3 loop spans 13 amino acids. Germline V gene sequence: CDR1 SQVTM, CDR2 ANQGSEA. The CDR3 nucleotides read TGCAGCGTTGACAAGGCTAGGGGCAATGAGCAGTTCTTC. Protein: CSVDKARGNEQFF.

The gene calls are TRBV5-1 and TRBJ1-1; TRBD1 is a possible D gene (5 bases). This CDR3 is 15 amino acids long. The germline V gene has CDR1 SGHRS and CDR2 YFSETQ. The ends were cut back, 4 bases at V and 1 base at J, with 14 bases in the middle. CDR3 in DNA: TGCGCCAGCAGCCTCACTTACGGGGGGAACACTGAAGCTTTCTTT. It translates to CASSLTYGGNTEAFF.

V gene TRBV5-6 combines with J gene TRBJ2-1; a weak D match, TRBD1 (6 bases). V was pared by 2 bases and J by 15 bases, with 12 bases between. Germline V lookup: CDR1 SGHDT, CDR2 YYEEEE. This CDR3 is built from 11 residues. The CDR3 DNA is TGTGCCAGCAGCTTAGGTACAGGGCTGTTCTTC. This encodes CASSLGTGLFF.

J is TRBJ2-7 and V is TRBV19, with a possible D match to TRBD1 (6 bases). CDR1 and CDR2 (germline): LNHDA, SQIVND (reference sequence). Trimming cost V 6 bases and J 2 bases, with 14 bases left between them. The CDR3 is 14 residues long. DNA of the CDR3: TGTGCCAGTAGAAACAGGGAAGGGGCCTACGAGCAGTACTTC. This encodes CASRNREGAYEQYF.